These T cell receptor beta chains were read from a single sample in a study of shared clonotypes between healthy human individuals. Some clones are missing from TCRdb's copy, which holds only in-frame ones; the method was immunoSEQ multiplex PCR. The table has about 680,000 clones, around 73% seen once. Sequenced input: memory CD4+ T cells sorted from blood. Receptor source: a woman aged 25 to 39 in good health. CDR3s include the opening cysteine and the closing phenylalanine or tryptophan.

V	J	CDR3
TRBV6-5	TRBJ2-5	CASRTTGEIGETQYF
TRBV6-5	TRBJ2-7	CASSTDRAGYEQYF
TRBV7-2	TRBJ2-1	CASSFRSSYNEQFF
TRBV6-6	TRBJ1-1	CASRLDRAEAFF
TRBV18	TRBJ1-5	CASSRDGQQPQHF
TRBV2	TRBJ2-2	CASQGAGGELFF
TRBV27	TRBJ1-5	CASRRGSGANQPQHF
TRBV27	TRBJ2-1	CASSRLSGTSVDNEQFF
TRBV2	TRBJ2-5	CASREREGQETQYF
TRBV28	TRBJ2-1	CASSSRLAGVVHEQFF
TRBV7-9	TRBJ1-5	CASSLETENQPQHF
TRBV7-3	TRBJ2-7	CASSPSGSRYEQYF
TRBV27	TRBJ2-7	CASSTSYEQYF
TRBV11-2	TRBJ2-3	CASSLAGRAGATDTQYF
TRBV9	TRBJ2-5	CASSVGASNQETQYF
TRBV7-9	TRBJ2-7	CASSDTGRTYEQYF
TRBV28	TRBJ1-1	CASILNTEAFF
TRBV5-1	TRBJ2-7	CASSPPTSGSYEQYF
TRBV28	TRBJ1-2	CASSEDRRTYGYTF
TRBV19	TRBJ2-3	CASSPHILIWITDTQYF
TRBV28	TRBJ1-5	CASWTGNLYSNQPQHF
TRBV5-1	TRBJ2-1	CASSATSGSYNEQFF